This TCR beta chain emerged from a study of T-cell reconstitution after alpha-beta-depleted transplantation in children. A remark on this clonotype: Its specificity is unknown.

Trimming shortened V by 5 bases and J by 0 bases, and 16 bases separated the two germline ends. CDR1 DFQATT and CDR2 SNEGSKA come from the germline V gene (reference sequence). There are 15 residues in the CDR3. Whole-study results and caveats: Once a year had passed after transplant, T-cell counts and diversity came mostly from newly produced T cells.

Unique molecular identifiers were built into the TCRbeta library. TCRdb re-called the PCR reads through MiXCR, storing one row per CDR3 protein. The sample lists fewer than 150,000 distinct CDR3 sequences; about 9.9% were seen once. The specimen was PBMCs, mostly from graft donor cells, collected 180 days after TCRalphabeta/CD19-depleted stem cell transplant. V is TRBV20-1 and J is TRBJ2-5; possible D gene TRBD1, 5 bases. The clonotype comes from a girl under three years old who had a stem cell transplant for combined immunodeficiency, so the T cells may come from the graft donor. CDR3 residues: CSAGERQSYQETQYF. The CDR3 DNA reads TGCAGTGCTGGGGAAAGACAGTCGTACCAAGAGACCCAGTACTTC.